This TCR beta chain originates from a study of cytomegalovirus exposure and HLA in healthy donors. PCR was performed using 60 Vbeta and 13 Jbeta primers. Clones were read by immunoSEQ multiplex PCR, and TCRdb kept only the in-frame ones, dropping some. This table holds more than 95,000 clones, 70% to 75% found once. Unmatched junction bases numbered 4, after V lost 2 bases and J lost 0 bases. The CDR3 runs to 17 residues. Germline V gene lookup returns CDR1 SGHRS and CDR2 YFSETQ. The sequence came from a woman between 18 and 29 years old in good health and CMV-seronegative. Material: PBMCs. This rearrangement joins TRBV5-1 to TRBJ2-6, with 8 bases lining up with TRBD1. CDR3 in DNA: TGCGCCAGCAGCTTAGCCGACAGGGGCTCTGGGGCCAACGTCCTGACTTTC. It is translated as CASSLADRGSGANVLTF.